This entry features one T cell receptor beta chain sequence. Produced via immunoSEQ multiplex PCR; TCRdb's table is partial and in-frame only. This table holds some 350,000 clones, around 91% found once. Losses at the gene ends were 1 base for V and 10 bases for J; bases not matched to a gene: 3. This CDR3 is built from 14 residues. Germline CDR1 SGHNT, CDR2 YENEEA. This record belongs to a study of blood T cell repertoires in COVID-19. The sequence derives from a man aged 18 to 35 with active or convalescent COVID-19. Sequencing used peripheral blood. This chain joins TRBV11-3 and TRBJ2-1, with 11 bases lining up with TRBD1. The CDR3 nucleotides are TGTGCCAGCAGCTTAGTAGGGACAGGGGGGGAGCAGTTCTTC. This sequence encodes CASSLVGTGGEQFF.